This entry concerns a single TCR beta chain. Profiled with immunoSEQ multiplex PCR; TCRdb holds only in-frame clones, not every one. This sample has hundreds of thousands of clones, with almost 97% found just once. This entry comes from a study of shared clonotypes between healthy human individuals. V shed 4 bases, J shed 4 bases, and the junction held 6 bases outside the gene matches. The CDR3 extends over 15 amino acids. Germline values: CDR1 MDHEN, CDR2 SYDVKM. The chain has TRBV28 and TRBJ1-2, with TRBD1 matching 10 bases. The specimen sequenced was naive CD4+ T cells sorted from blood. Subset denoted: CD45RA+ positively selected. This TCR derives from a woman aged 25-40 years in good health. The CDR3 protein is CASSSAGTGVYGYTF. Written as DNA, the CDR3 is TGTGCCAGCAGTTCCGCCGGGACAGGGGTCTATGGCTACACCTTC.